This is a list of T cell receptor beta chains from one sample in a study of shared clonotypes between healthy human individuals. Sequencing used immunoSEQ multiplex PCR; TCRdb keeps in-frame clones, though not all of them. This table holds fewer than 2.5 million clones, 93% found once. The specimen was naive CD4+ T cells from PBMCs. These receptors all come from a man between 18 and 35 years old in good health. Some clones in this sample may be carry-over from other donors' samples. CDR3s include the opening cysteine and the closing phenylalanine or tryptophan. D genes are given only for firm matches. Rows may omit the clone size; those that give it use once, few, many or a size class.

size,V,J,D,length,DNA,CDR3
-,TRBV7-2,TRBJ1-5,TRBD1,15,TGTGCCAGCAGCCCCGGGGACAGCTACAATCAGCCCCAGCATTTT,CASSPGDSYNQPQHF
-,TRBV2,TRBJ2-2,-,14,TGTGCCAGCAGTCTGGCTCGAGACACCGGGGAGCTGTTTTTT,CASSLARDTGELFF
-,TRBV29-1,TRBJ2-5,TRBD1,12,TGCAGCGTACAGGGGGACGGGGAGACCCAGTACTTC,CSVQGDGETQYF
-,TRBV19,TRBJ2-1,-,13,TGTGCCAGTGCTGCAGGGCACTACAATGAGCAGTTCTTC,CASAAGHYNEQFF
-,TRBV2,TRBJ2-1,-,12,TGTGCCACCGGCGGGTCGGTGTTTGAGCAGTTCTTC,CATGGSVFEQFF
-,TRBV6-1,TRBJ2-5,TRBD1,15,TGTGCCAGCAGTGACCGGACAGGGGTAGTAGAGACCCAGTACTTC,CASSDRTGVVETQYF
-,TRBV19,TRBJ1-4,-,14,TGTGCCACCATGGGGGGGCCAACTAATGAAAAACTGTTTTTT,CATMGGPTNEKLFF
-,TRBV30,TRBJ2-7,-,13,TGTGCCTGGGGCAAGGCCGCGACTTACGAGCAGTACTTC,CAWGKAATYEQYF
-,TRBV7-2,TRBJ2-7,-,15,TGTGCCAGCAGCTTAGCGACGGGTGGGGCCTACGAGCAGTACTTC,CASSLATGGAYEQYF
-,TRBV5-1,TRBJ2-1,TRBD2,16,TGCGCCAGCAGCCACAGCGGGATGGGGTCCTACAATGAGCAGTTCTTC,CASSHSGMGSYNEQFF
-,TRBV6-6,TRBJ2-7,-,13,TGTGACCGGTCCGGGACCCCATCCTACGAGCAGTACTTC,CDRSGTPSYEQYF
few,TRBV20-1,TRBJ1-1,-,11,TGCAGTGCTAACAGGGAGACTGAAGCTTTCTTT,CSANRETEAFF
-,TRBV7-2,TRBJ1-1,-,13,TGTGCCAGCAGCTTATTTGGGAGCACTGAAGCTTTCTTT,CASSLFGSTEAFF
-,TRBV18,TRBJ2-7,TRBD2,14,TGTGCCAGCTCCTTAGCGGGAGGCTCCTACGAGCAGTACTTC,CASSLAGGSYEQYF
-,TRBV6-5,TRBJ2-7,TRBD2,14,TGTGCCAGCAGTCCCCCGGGGAGGGCAGGCGAGCAGTACTTC,CASSPPGRAGEQYF
-,TRBV18,TRBJ2-3,TRBD2,17,TGTGCCAGCTCACCAGTATTCAGCGGGAAGAGCACAGATACGCAGTATTTT,CASSPVFSGKSTDTQYF
-,TRBV2,TRBJ1-2,TRBD1,13,TGTGCCAGCCTAGACAGGGCTAACTATGGCTACACCTTC,CASLDRANYGYTF
-,TRBV11-2,TRBJ2-7,-,13,TGTGCCAGCAGCTCACCCTGGACCTACGAGCAGTACTTC,CASSSPWTYEQYF
-,TRBV2,TRBJ2-5,-,13,TGTGCCAGCAGTTTGACTAAGCAAGAGACCCAGTACTTC,CASSLTKQETQYF
-,TRBV7-9,TRBJ2-2,TRBD1,15,TGTGCCAGCAGCTTAAGGGACAGGGATGCCGGGGAGCTGTTTTTT,CASSLRDRDAGELFF
-,TRBV5-1,TRBJ2-5,-,14,TGCGCCAGCAGCTCAGGACAGAGCCAAGAGACCCAGTACTTC,CASSSGQSQETQYF
-,TRBV5-1,TRBJ2-5,-,15,TGCGCCAGCAGCTTGCGCAGGGGACCACAAGAGACCCAGTACTTC,CASSLRRGPQETQYF
-,TRBV5-1,TRBJ2-5,TRBD2,15,TGCGCCAGCAGCCCCGGGCCAGCGGGAGGGGAGACCCAGTACTTC,CASSPGPAGGETQYF
-,TRBV29-1,TRBJ2-7,-,12,TGCAGCGTTGAAGGGGAGAGATACGAGCAGTACTTC,CSVEGERYEQYF
once,TRBV28,TRBJ2-7,-,13,TGTGCCAGCAGTCCCGCCGCGGCCTACGAGCAGTACTTC,CASSPAAAYEQYF
-,TRBV7-9,TRBJ2-7,TRBD1,13,TGTGCCAGCAGCCCCTGGACAGGGACCGAGCAGTACTTC,CASSPWTGTEQYF
-,TRBV5-1,TRBJ2-1,-,14,TGCGCCAGCAGCTTGGTACGGGATCCCAATGAGCAGTTCTTC,CASSLVRDPNEQFF
-,TRBV27,TRBJ2-1,-,17,TGTGCCAGCAGTTTAATCCCCCGGCGGGGAGACTACAATGAGCAGTTCTTC,CASSLIPRRGDYNEQFF